The source of this T cell receptor beta chain is a study of blood T cell repertoires in COVID-19. Only in-frame clones appear in the TCRdb table, and some are missing; sequencing was by immunoSEQ multiplex PCR. The top ten clones hold less than 5% of a sample with 95,000 to 150,000 clones, 86% of them seen once. Sample: peripheral blood. This clonotype was obtained from a man in his forties with acute or convalescent COVID-19.

DNA for the CDR3: TGTGCCAGCAGTGTGACAGGGAATCTTGGCTACACCTTC. This codes for CASSVTGNLGYTF. The genes are TRBV25-1 and TRBJ1-2, with 7 bases lining up with TRBD1. Trimming at V came to 4 bases and at J to 7 bases, leaving 6 bases not matched to a gene. CDR3 size: 13 residues. The V gene's germline CDR1 is MGHDK and CDR2 SYGVNS.